This T cell receptor (beta chain) was identified during a study of monozygotic twins with inflammatory bowel disease. Germline V lookup: CDR1 MNHEY, CDR2 SVGEGT. The CDR3 contains 14 residues. Staff drew a roughly 2.5 ml blood sample from each donor. Total RNA input per TCR library was roughly 3,800 ng. TCRdb re-analyzed the 5' RACE reads; it lists each CDR3 protein once, without DNA. The table counts around 100,000 distinct CDR3 sequences; about 2% lies in the top ten. The origin of this receptor is a human donor with ulcerative colitis or Crohn's disease, or a healthy co-twin of an affected twin (not recorded which). The specimen sequenced was blood. The chain couples TRBV6-2 or TRBV6-3 to TRBJ2-3. CDR3: CASSYSATTDTQYF.